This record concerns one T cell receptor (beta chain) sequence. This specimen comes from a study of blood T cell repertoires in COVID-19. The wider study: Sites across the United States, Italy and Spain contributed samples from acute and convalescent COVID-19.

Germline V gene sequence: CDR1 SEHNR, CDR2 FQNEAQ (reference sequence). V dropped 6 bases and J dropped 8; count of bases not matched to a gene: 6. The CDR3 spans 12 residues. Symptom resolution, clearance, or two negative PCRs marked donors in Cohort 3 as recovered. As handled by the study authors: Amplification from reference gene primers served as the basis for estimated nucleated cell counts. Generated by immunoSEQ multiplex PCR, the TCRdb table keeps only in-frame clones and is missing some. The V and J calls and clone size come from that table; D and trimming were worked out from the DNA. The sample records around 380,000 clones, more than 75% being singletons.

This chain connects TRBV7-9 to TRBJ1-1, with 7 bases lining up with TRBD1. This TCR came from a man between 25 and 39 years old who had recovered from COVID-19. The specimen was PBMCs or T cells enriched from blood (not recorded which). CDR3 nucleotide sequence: TGTGCCAGCAGTCCCGGGACAGCAGAAGCTTTCTTT. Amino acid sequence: CASSPGTAEAFF.